The clone carrying this T cell receptor (beta chain) was counted ten times or more. Its antigen is not identified. TCRdb re-called the reads through MiXCR, storing one row per CDR3 protein. The table has approximately 130,000 distinct CDR3 sequences, under 30% seen once. These data originate in a study of T cell repertoires in cytomegalovirus infection. General study points: Within the response measured ex vivo, HLA-C-restricted CMV-specific TCR beta clonotypes were dominant.

Germline CDR1 SGHTA, CDR2 FQGNSA. The CDR3 consists of 17 residues. V shed 3 bases, J shed 2 bases, and the junction held 9 bases outside the gene matches. The sequence came from a human donor in good health (CMV status not recorded). Some clones in this sample may be carry-over from other donors' samples. Material for sequencing was PBMCs, sequenced either directly or after in vitro stimulation (not recorded which). The chain links TRBV7-2 to TRBJ1-4; the match to TRBD1 covers 7 bases. The CDR3 DNA is TGTGCCAGCAGCTTTACAGGGGCCGGAGGGACTAATGAAAAACTGTTTTTT. Translated: CASSFTGAGGTNEKLFF. The full variable domain, rest sourced from reference TRBV7-2 and TRBJ1-4, is GAGVSQSPSNKVTEKGKDVELRCDPISGHTALYWYRQSLGQGLEFLIYFQGNSAPDKSGLPSDRFSAERTGGSVSTLTIQRTQQEDSAVYLCASSFTGAGGTNEKLFFGSGTQLSVL.